This passage covers 17 T cell receptor beta chains from one sample sequenced in a study of T cells in Graves' hyperthyroidism and ophthalmopathy. Template material for amplifying TCR beta CDR3 regions consisted of RNA transcripts. When the TCR CDR3 underwent first-round RT-PCR, the HTBI primer set was used. TCRdb re-called the multiplex PCR reads with MiXCR, one entry per CDR3 protein. The table includes about 840,000 distinct CDR3 sequences, about two fifths detected once. Sequenced material: blood. These receptors were collected from a man younger than 30 with Graves' hyperthyroidism.

The chain couples TRBV6-6 to TRBJ2-6; TRBD1 might be the D (5 bases). V dropped 1 base and J dropped 3 bases, with 7 bases sitting between them. The CDR3 sequence is 15 residues long. Germline V gene lookup returns CDR1 MNHNY and CDR2 SVGAGI (reference sequence). The CDR3 nucleotides read TGTGCCAGCAGTTACTGGGGCGGTGGGGCCAACGTCCTGACTTTC. Protein product: CASSYWGGGANVLTF.

This clonotype was recorded at least ten times. The V and J genes are TRBV20-1 and TRBJ1-6, with TRBD1 matching over 8 bases. CDR1 is DFQATT, CDR2 SNEGSKA, per germline (reference sequence). The CDR3 is made up of 14 amino acids. J lost 8 bases, V lost 2 bases, and 5 bases had no gene match. The CDR3 sequence: CSARTGQEHSPLHF. The CDR3 DNA reads as TGCAGTGCTAGAACGGGACAGGAACATTCACCCCTCCACTTT.

Here the CDR3 reads CATSEARDSYGYTF. CDR3 sequence (DNA): TGTGCCACCAGCGAGGCCCGGGACAGTTATGGCTACACCTTC. The chain recombines TRBV15 with TRBJ1-2; 7 bases are shared with TRBD1. The CDR3 contains 14 residues. Looked up from germline, CDR1 is LNHNV and CDR2 is YYDKDF (reference sequence). The V gene end was trimmed by 5 bases and the J gene end by 5 bases; junction bases not matched to a gene: 8.

This clonotype came up a few times. The gene calls are TRBV6-5 and TRBJ2-2, with a tentative D call TRBD1 (5 bases). V dropped 7 bases and J dropped 1 base, with 13 bases sitting between them. Germline V gene data show CDR1 as MNHEY and CDR2 as SVGAGI. CDR3 length equals 15 residues. For the CDR3, the DNA is TGTGCCAGCACCAAGGGGCGGCAGAACACCGGGGAGCTGTTTTTT. This translates into CASTKGRQNTGELFF.

The chain employs TRBV10-3 and TRBJ1-5; TRBD1 matches 9 bases. Germline V lookup: CDR1 ENHRY, CDR2 SYGVKD. This CDR3 is built from 16 residues. V shed 10 bases, J shed 0 bases, and the junction held 10 bases outside the gene matches. CDR3 coding DNA: TGTGCCAGCAAGGGACAGGGAACATATAGCAATCAGCCCCAGCATTTT. Its translation is CASKGQGTYSNQPQHF.

V usage is TRBV7-8 and J usage is TRBJ1-6, with TRBD1 matching 8 bases. The CDR3 totals 17 residues. Germline CDR1 and CDR2: SGHVS and FQNEAQ. J gave up 4 bases and V 0 bases, and 5 bases lay outside the gene matches. CDR3 amino acids: CASSLAWTGLYNSPLHF. DNA for the CDR3: TGTGCCAGCAGCTTAGCCTGGACAGGGCTTTATAATTCACCCCTCCACTTT.

Regarding this clonotype: The germline gene is not matched at one end of the junction; a read error may be the cause. The chain combines TRBV25-1 with TRBJ2-7; perhaps TRBD2 as D (6 bases). This CDR3 has 14 amino acids. Germline CDR1 and CDR2: MGHDK and SYGVNS. CDR3 region: CANSPLATSYEQYF. In DNA form, the CDR3 reads TGTGCCAACAGTCCCCTAGCGACCTCCTACGAGCAGTACTTC.

The sample holds many counts of this clonotype. This chain joins TRBV25-1 and TRBJ2-2; D is unclear. There are 16 residues in the CDR3. Germline V lookup: CDR1 MGHDK, CDR2 SYGVNS. With 5 bases removed from V and 1 base from J, the gap between germline ends came to 14 bases. CDR3 residues: CASSNAGWENTGELFF. In DNA, the CDR3 is TGTGCCAGCAGTAACGCAGGATGGGAGAACACCGGGGAGCTGTTTTTT.

In nucleotides, the CDR3 is TGTGCCAGCAGTTTATCCGGGATAGGTGGCTACGAGCAGTACTTC. Its protein product is CASSLSGIGGYEQYF. This sequence joins TRBV7-2 and TRBJ2-7, with D tentatively TRBD2 (5 bases). The germline gives CDR1 SGHTA, CDR2 FQGNSA. CDR3 length equals 15 residues. With 6 bases removed from V and 3 bases from J, the gap between germline ends came to 18 bases.

The chain employs TRBV6-5 and TRBJ1-1, with D unclear. This CDR3 region has 15 residues. Germline V gives CDR1 MNHEY, CDR2 SVGAGI. Trimming shortened V by 0 bases and J by 2 bases, and 10 bases separated the two germline ends. The CDR3 sequence is CASSYSLTINTEAFF. The CDR3 nucleotides read TGTGCCAGCAGTTACTCGCTGACAATAAACACTGAAGCTTTCTTT.

In regard to this clonotype: A much larger clone is a single base away; this may be a read error. The chain combines TRBV6-6 with TRBJ1-5; possibly TRBD1 for D (5 bases). The germline gives CDR1 MNHNY, CDR2 SVGAGI (reference sequence). The CDR3 has 13 amino acids. V was cut by 8 bases and J by 4 bases, with 12 bases left in between. The CDR3 here is CASRTLGNQPQHF. CDR3 nucleotide sequence: TGTGCCAGCCGGACACTTGGAAATCAGCCCCAGCATTTT.

This clonotype was seen at least ten times. The chain links TRBV29-1 to TRBJ2-7; D might be TRBD1 (5 bases). The V gene's germline CDR1 is SQVTM and CDR2 ANQGSEA. There are 13 residues in the CDR3. Trimming removed 4 bases at V and 1 base at J, with 11 bases between. The CDR3 nucleotides read TGCAGCGTTGTCGCGACAGAGTCCTACGAGCAGTACTTC. This gives the protein CSVVATESYEQYF.

The chain links TRBV20-1 to TRBJ1-5; perhaps TRBD1 as D (6 bases). Trimming removed 3 bases at V and 5 bases at J, with 17 bases between. From germline, CDR1 is DFQATT and CDR2 SNEGSKA (reference sequence). The CDR3 runs to 15 residues. Written as DNA, the CDR3 is TGCAGTGCTAGCGAACTACAGGGAAGGGATCAGCCCCAGCATTTT. Translated, it gives CSASELQGRDQPQHF.

This clonotype was seen at least ten times. The rearrangement links TRBV10-2 to TRBJ1-6, with D possibly matching TRBD1 (5 bases). The CDR3 runs to 15 residues. V was shortened by 2 bases and J by 9 bases, with 14 bases between the two germline ends. Per germline, CDR1 WSHSY and CDR2 SAAADI. The CDR3 nucleotides read TGCGCCAGCAGTGAGGGGGCGGGCAGGACTTCACCCCTCCACTTT. Protein product: CASSEGAGRTSPLHF.

This clonotype was observed a few times. The gene calls are TRBV9 and TRBJ2-2; TRBD2 agrees at 9 bases. CDR1 is SGDLS and CDR2 is YYNGEE in the germline V gene. The CDR3 has 16 residues. V lost 0 bases to trimming and J lost 5 bases; unmatched junction nucleotides: 5. Written as DNA, the CDR3 is TGTGCCAGCAGCGTAGGTAGCGGGAGAAGGACCGGGGAGCTGTTTTTT. Amino acid sequence: CASSVGSGRRTGELFF.

This chain connects TRBV2 to TRBJ2-7, with 9 positions matching TRBD1. Trimming took 2 bases from V and 0 from J; bases not matched to a gene: 8. The germline gives CDR1 SNHLY, CDR2 FYNNEI. The CDR3 is made up of 17 amino acids. The CDR3 here is CASSETGTGPHSYEQYF. CDR3 sequence (DNA): TGTGCCAGCAGTGAAACCGGGACAGGGCCTCACTCCTACGAGCAGTACTTC.

As concerns this clonotype: This could be a read error, since a much larger clone is one nucleotide away. The chain joins TRBV2 to TRBJ2-2; possibly TRBD2 for D (5 bases). CDR3 length equals 13 residues. Germline CDR1 is SNHLY and CDR2 is FYNNEI. The CDR3: CASSAGTVGEQFF. As DNA, the CDR3 is TGTGCCAGCAGCGCTGGAACTGTCGGGGAGCAGTTTTTT.